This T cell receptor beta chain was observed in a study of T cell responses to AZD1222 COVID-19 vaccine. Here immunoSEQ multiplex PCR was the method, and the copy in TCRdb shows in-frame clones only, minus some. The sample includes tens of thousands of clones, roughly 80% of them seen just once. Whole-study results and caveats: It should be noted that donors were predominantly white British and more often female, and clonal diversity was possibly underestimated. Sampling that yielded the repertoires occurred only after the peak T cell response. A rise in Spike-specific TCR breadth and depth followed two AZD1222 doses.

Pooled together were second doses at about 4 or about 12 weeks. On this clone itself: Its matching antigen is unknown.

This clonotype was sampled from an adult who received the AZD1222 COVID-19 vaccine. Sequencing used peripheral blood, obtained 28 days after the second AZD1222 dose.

In DNA form, the CDR3 reads TGTGCCAGCAGCTTAGGACAGGGGGCCTATGGCTACACCTTC. Translation gives CASSLGQGAYGYTF. J is TRBJ1-2 and V is TRBV7-2; 10 bases fit TRBD1. The CDR3 has 14 amino acids. Per germline, CDR1 SGHTA and CDR2 FQGNSA. V was clipped by 1 base and J by 4 bases; unmatched bases: 0.